The present entry profiles one T cell receptor (beta chain) with its context. This entry belongs to a study of monozygotic twins with inflammatory bowel disease. UMIs that included a 6-nucleotide sample barcode were added by template switching, which took place during cDNA synthesis. No DNA is given; TCRdb re-called the 5' RACE reads and lists each CDR3 protein once. The clone table shows roughly 200,000 distinct CDR3 sequences, with the ten largest holding 1.5% to 2%. The germline CDR1 and CDR2 sequences are SQVTM and ANQGSEA. CDR3 length: 13 amino acids. The sample comprised blood. The sequence derives from a human donor with ulcerative colitis or Crohn's disease, or a healthy co-twin of an affected twin (not recorded which). The V gene is TRBV29-1, the J gene TRBJ1-1; the D gene TCRdb calls, TRBD1, cannot be checked with no DNA. The CDR3 spells CSVGSGTNTEAFF.